Reported below is one T cell receptor beta chain. This entry is derived from a study of T cell responses to AZD1222 COVID-19 vaccine. The CDR3 loop spans 16 amino acids. Between the trimmed V and J ends, which lost 0 bases and 4 bases, there was a span of 14 bases. Germline CDR1 SGHRS, CDR2 YFSETQ. Sequencing used immunoSEQ multiplex PCR; TCRdb keeps in-frame clones, though not all of them. The repertoire includes fewer than 250,000 clones, about 93% of them detected once, and roughly 1% sits in the top ten. This sequence originates from an adult in good health. This chain connects TRBV5-1 to TRBJ2-1, with a tentative D call TRBD1 (6 bases). The input for sequencing was peripheral blood, taken on day 0 of MenACWY control vaccination. The CDR3 is CASSLVVTGLYNEQFF. CDR3 coding DNA: TGCGCCAGCAGCTTGGTCGTGACAGGATTATACAATGAGCAGTTCTTC.